These T cell receptor beta chains were read from a single sample in a study of T cell responses to AZD1222 COVID-19 vaccine. TCRdb's table, derived via immunoSEQ multiplex PCR, lists solely in-frame clones and lacks some. Altogether around 84,000 clones are present, 70% to 90% being singletons, with the ten largest covering roughly 1.6%. The source material was peripheral blood, sampled on day 0 of AZD1222 vaccination. These receptors were obtained from an adult in good health. Each CDR3 is given with its conserved first and last residue. A D gene is named only where the DNA matches it firmly. Not every row has a clone size; where given, it reads once, few, many or a size class.

d_call	v_call	clone_size	j_call	cdr3_length	cdr3_aa	cdr3_nt
-	TRBV9	-	TRBJ2-1	16	CASSPGGTPVHNEQFF	TGTGCCAGCAGCCCCGGGGGCACCCCGGTACACAATGAGCAGTTCTTC
-	TRBV2	once	TRBJ2-3	13	CASSHPVGDTQYF	TGTGCCAGCAGCCACCCAGTGGGAGATACGCAGTATTTT
-	TRBV6-2/TRBV6-3	-	TRBJ1-1	14	CASSSHDTNTEAFF	TGTGCCAGCAGTTCCCATGACACGAACACTGAAGCTTTCTTT
-	TRBV30	-	TRBJ1-3	16	CAWTPPTLNSGNTIYF	TGTGCCTGGACCCCACCGACACTTAACTCTGGAAACACCATATATTTT
-	TRBV18	-	TRBJ2-2	16	CASSPPQGRNTGELFF	TGTGCCAGCTCACCACCCCAGGGGCGGAACACCGGGGAGCTGTTTTTT
-	TRBV10-3	-	TRBJ2-2	15	CAISGGSERTGELFF	TGTGCCATCAGTGGAGGCTCTGAGCGGACCGGGGAGCTGTTTTTT
-	TRBV10-3	-	TRBJ1-5	15	CAISEQALSNQPQHF	TGTGCCATCAGTGAGCAGGCGTTAAGCAATCAGCCCCAGCATTTT
-	TRBV9	-	TRBJ2-2	13	CASSTVNTGELFF	TGTGCCAGCAGCACGGTGAACACCGGGGAGCTGTTTTTT
TRBD1	TRBV10-3	once	TRBJ2-1	13	CAIGDRENNEQFF	TGTGCCATCGGGGACAGGGAAAACAATGAGCAGTTCTTC
-	TRBV2	-	TRBJ1-1	14	CASSATQENTEAFF	TGTGCCAGCAGTGCTACGCAGGAGAACACTGAAGCTTTCTTT
-	TRBV9	-	TRBJ2-1	12	CASTGDYNEQFF	TGTGCCAGCACGGGCGACTACAATGAGCAGTTCTTC
-	TRBV14	-	TRBJ2-1	12	CASSKQGFEQFF	TGTGCCAGCAGCAAACAGGGCTTTGAGCAGTTCTTC
TRBD2	TRBV7-9	-	TRBJ2-5	17	CASSPRTSGDPQETQYF	TGTGCCAGCAGCCCCCGGACTAGCGGAGACCCCCAAGAGACCCAGTACTTC
-	TRBV5-1	-	TRBJ1-1	15	CASSLEAGVDTEAFF	TGCGCCAGCAGCTTGGAGGCAGGGGTCGACACTGAAGCTTTCTTT
-	TRBV29-1	few	TRBJ1-1	12	CSVRRSNTEAFF	TGCAGCGTCCGGCGGTCGAACACTGAAGCTTTCTTT
TRBD1	TRBV5-1	-	TRBJ2-7	14	CASSSGTGALEQYF	TGCGCCAGCAGTTCCGGGACAGGGGCTCTTGAGCAGTACTTC
-	TRBV29-1	-	TRBJ1-5	13	CSVAVGGNQPQHF	TGCAGCGTTGCGGTCGGGGGCAATCAGCCCCAGCATTTT
TRBD1	TRBV7-2	-	TRBJ1-3	19	CASSLERGLGTGSGNTIYF	TGTGCCAGCAGCTTAGAAAGGGGATTGGGGACAGGCTCTGGAAACACCATATATTTT
-	TRBV2	-	TRBJ2-2	16	CASTETDRPNTGELFF	TGTGCCAGCACGGAGACGGACAGACCGAACACCGGGGAGCTGTTTTTT
-	TRBV19	-	TRBJ1-2	16	CASNGLQGSSGYGYTF	TGTGCCAGTAATGGGTTACAGGGCAGCTCCGGCTATGGCTACACCTTC
TRBD1	TRBV5-1	-	TRBJ2-5	14	CASSLGQTQETQYF	TGCGCCAGCAGCCTGGGACAGACCCAAGAGACCCAGTACTTC
-	TRBV2	-	TRBJ1-1	14	CASSETSRVTEAFF	TGTGCCAGCAGTGAAACCTCTCGGGTTACTGAAGCTTTCTTT
TRBD1	TRBV24-1	-	TRBJ2-3	15	CATSAAGQAPDTQYF	TGTGCCACCAGTGCCGCGGGACAGGCCCCGGATACGCAGTATTTT
-	TRBV7-9	-	TRBJ1-2	13	CASSWEDGFRYTF	TGTGCCAGCAGCTGGGAAGACGGATTCCGCTACACCTTC
TRBD1	TRBV4-1	-	TRBJ1-5	15	CASSQSGTVNQPQHF	TGCGCCAGCAGCCAGTCTGGGACAGTGAATCAGCCCCAGCATTTT
TRBD2	TRBV6-2/TRBV6-3	-	TRBJ2-1	15	CASSEVGRAQNEQFF	TGTGCCAGCAGTGAGGTTGGGAGGGCCCAGAATGAGCAGTTCTTC
TRBD2	TRBV18	-	TRBJ2-7	13	CASSPLAEYEQYF	TGTGCCAGCTCACCCCTAGCGGAATACGAGCAGTACTTC
-	TRBV7-2	-	TRBJ1-4	16	CASRPLTRGENEKLFF	TGTGCCAGCAGACCACTCACCCGTGGGGAAAATGAAAAACTGTTTTTT
-	TRBV6-5	-	TRBJ2-7	13	CAAWTKSPYEQYF	TGTGCCGCATGGACTAAGTCCCCCTACGAGCAGTACTTC